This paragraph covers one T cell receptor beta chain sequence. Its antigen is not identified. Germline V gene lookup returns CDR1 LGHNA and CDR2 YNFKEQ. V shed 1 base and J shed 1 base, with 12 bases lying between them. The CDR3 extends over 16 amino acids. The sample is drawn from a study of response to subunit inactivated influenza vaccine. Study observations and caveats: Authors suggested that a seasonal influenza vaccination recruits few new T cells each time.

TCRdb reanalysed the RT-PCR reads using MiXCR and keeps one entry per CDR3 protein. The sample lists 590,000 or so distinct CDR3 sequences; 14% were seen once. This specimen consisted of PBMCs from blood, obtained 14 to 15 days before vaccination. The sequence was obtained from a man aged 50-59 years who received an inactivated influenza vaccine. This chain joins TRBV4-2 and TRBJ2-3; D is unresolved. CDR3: CASSQGLPRGTDTQYF. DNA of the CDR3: TGTGCCAGCAGCCAAGGACTGCCTCGGGGCACAGATACGCAGTATTTT.